This T cell receptor (beta chain) appears in the sequencing data of a study of T cell repertoires in cytomegalovirus infection (dated by TCRdb to between 2019 and 2020). About the study as a whole: Alongside well-studied HLA-B-restricted epitopes, the peptide stimulations were aimed at recently identified HLA-C-restricted CMV epitopes, whose presentation resists viral immunomodulation. The HLA type of each donor mattered for the analysis, because public TCR beta signatures pointed to carriage of CMV infection along with the matching HLA type. Study-level results and caveats: In both this cohort and an independent cohort of under 450 donors, the cumulative frequency of public TCR beta family members distinguished carriers of CMV infection plus the relevant HLA type. The ex vivo response was dominated by HLA-C-restricted CMV-specific TCR beta clonotypes, and the single most frequent clonotype in two of eight donors was supplied by these HLA-C-restricted clonotypes.

The instrument was an Illumina HiSeq 1500. TCRdb reworked the public reads: Q25 trimming with fastp, MiXCR clone assembly, productive beta chains retained. Each CDR3 protein appears once, grouped with its most common genes and DNA. The sample table contains 640,000 or so distinct CDR3 sequences; only one count was recorded for around a third of them. The top ten clones comprise roughly 20% of the sample. Taken with the paper, the label for treatment or condition translates to: in vitro stimulation with specific CMV peptide epitopes to enrich CMV-specific T cells. Points on this clonotype: There is no known antigen for this receptor. No per-base quality is available; no much larger clone lies one base away.

Relative to germline, V is 1 base shorter and J is 1 base shorter, with 7 bases between their ends. Reading from cysteine to phenylalanine, the CDR3 counts 14 amino acids. The DNA shown is the 42-base CDR3, in frame from base 1. From the germline V gene, CDR1 is MGHRA and CDR2 is YSYEKL. The specimen comprised cultured PBMCs, sampled from culture after CMV antigen stimulation. This chain is built from TRBV4-1 and TRBJ1-1, with the identity of the D gene unclear. The TCR sequence derives from a human donor in good health (CMV status not recorded). Some clones in this sample may be carry-over from other donors' samples. The DNA sequence is given as TGCGCCAGCAGCCAAGCGTGGGGGAACACTGAAGCTTTCTTT. Its product reads: CASSQAWGNTEAFF.